The present TCR beta chain was sequenced within a study of graft-versus-host responses after intestinal transplantation. The CDR3 is made up of 18 amino acids. V lost 4 bases to trimming and J lost 2 bases, with 22 bases between them. Details on this clone: Antigen specificity is unknown.

The assay was immunoSEQ multiplex PCR, and TCRdb's table has in-frame clones only and misses some. This table holds 90,000 to 150,000 clones, 85% to 95% found once. This TCR was sampled from a human donor who received an intestinal transplant. The rearrangement uses TRBV5-3 and TRBJ1-5; no definite D call. TRBV5-3 is flagged as an ORF with uncertain function. The sample here was unstimulated CD4+ T cells sorted from spleen or lymph node cells, taken before intestinal transplant. The CDR3 is CARSGKGRPPVGNQPQHF. CDR3 in DNA: TGTGCCAGAAGCGGAAAGGGCAGGCCCCCGGTGGGCAATCAGCCCCAGCATTTT.